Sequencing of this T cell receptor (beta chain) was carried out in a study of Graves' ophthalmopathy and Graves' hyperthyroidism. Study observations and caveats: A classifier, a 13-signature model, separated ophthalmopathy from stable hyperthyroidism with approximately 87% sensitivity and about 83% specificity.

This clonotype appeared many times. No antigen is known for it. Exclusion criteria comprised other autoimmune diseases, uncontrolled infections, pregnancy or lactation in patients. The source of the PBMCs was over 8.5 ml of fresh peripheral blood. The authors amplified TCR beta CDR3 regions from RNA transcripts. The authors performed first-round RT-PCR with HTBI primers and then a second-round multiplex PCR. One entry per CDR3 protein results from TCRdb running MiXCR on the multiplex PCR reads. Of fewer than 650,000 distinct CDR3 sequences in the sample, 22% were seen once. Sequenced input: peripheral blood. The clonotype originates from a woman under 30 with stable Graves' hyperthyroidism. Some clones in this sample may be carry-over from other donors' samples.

Written as DNA, the CDR3 is TGTGCCAGCAGTTTGGGGGTAGAGACCCAGTACTTC. Its translation is CASSLGVETQYF. The rearrangement links TRBV7-2 to TRBJ2-5; the D call may be TRBD1 or TRBD2 (5 bases each). The CDR3 is 12 residues long. V lost 6 bases to trimming and J lost 4 bases, with 9 bases between them. Germline lookup yields CDR1 SGHTA and CDR2 FQGNSA.